Listed here is a single T cell receptor (beta chain). Its antigen is currently unknown. TCRB transcripts that were expressed got sequenced, as all of the isolated RNA had been reverse transcribed. The protocol was immunoSEQ multiplex PCR, while the TCRdb copy is restricted to in-frame clones and leaves out a portion. The repertoire holds some 190,000 clones, with 6% to 9% as singletons. This sample was included in a study of beta chain features in type 1 diabetes. About the study: Cell yields, gender and age were similar in healthy donors and patients. Summed over all samples, the examined sorted cells came to 95 million to 130 million. Study findings and constraints: People with Type 1 diabetes carried modestly yet significantly shorter TCRB CDR3s in all four CD4+ subsets.

Germline-derived CDR1 and CDR2 are SGHTA and FQGNSA. This CDR3 has 15 residues. Trimming stripped 0 bases from V and 5 bases from J, with 13 bases between. The chain joins TRBV7-2 to TRBJ1-2; weak D call: TRBD1 (5 bases). Sequencing used central memory CD4+ T cells from blood. This TCR came from a man in his late teens or twenties with type 1 diabetes. The CDR3 DNA sequence: TGTGCCAGCAGCTTAGCCGGAGGGGCGCGATATGGCTACACCTTC. Translated: CASSLAGGARYGYTF.